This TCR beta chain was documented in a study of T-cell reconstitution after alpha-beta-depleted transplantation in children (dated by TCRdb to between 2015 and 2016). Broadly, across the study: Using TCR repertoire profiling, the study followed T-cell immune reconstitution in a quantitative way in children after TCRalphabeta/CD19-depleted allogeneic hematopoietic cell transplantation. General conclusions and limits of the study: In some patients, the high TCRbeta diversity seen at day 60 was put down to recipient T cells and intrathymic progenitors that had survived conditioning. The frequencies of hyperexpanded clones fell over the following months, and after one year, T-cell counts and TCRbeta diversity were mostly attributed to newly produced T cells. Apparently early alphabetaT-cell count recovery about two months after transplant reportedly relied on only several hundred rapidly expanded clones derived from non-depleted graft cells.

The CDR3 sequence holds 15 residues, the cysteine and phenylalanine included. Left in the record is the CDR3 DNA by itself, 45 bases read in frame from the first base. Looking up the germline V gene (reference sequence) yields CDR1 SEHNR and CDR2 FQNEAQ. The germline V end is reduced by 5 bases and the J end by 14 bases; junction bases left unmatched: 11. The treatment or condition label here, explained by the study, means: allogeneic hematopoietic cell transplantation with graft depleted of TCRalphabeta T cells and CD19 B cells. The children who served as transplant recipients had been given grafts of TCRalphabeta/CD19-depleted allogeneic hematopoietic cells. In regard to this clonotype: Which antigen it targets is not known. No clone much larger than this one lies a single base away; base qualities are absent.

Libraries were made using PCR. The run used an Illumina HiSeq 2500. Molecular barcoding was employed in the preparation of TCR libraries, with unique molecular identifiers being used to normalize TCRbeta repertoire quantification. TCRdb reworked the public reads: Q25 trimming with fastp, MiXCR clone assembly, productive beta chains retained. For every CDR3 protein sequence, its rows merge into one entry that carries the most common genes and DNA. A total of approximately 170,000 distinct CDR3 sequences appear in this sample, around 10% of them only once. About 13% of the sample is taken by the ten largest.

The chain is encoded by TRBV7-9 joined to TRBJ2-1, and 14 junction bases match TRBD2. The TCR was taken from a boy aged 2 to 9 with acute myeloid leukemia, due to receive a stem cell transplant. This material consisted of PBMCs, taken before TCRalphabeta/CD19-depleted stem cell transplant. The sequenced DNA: TGTGCCAGCAGCGTAACGGGACTAGCGGGAGAGATGAAGTTCTTC. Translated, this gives CASSVTGLAGEMKFF.